The clone carrying this T cell receptor beta chain was seen a few times. Antigen specificity is unknown. This sample stems from a study of beta chain features in type 1 diabetes. Whole-study results and caveats: For patients, the naive, central memory and Treg TCRB repertoires appeared more alike than for healthy donors.

The isolated RNA, all of it, was reverse transcribed, so expressed TCRB transcripts were what got sequenced. Only in-frame clones appear in the TCRdb table, and some are missing; sequencing was by immunoSEQ multiplex PCR. This table holds 350,000 to 400,000 clones, around 16% found once. Losses at the gene ends were 8 bases for V and 8 bases for J; bases not matched to a gene: 7. The CDR3 is 13 amino acids. Per the germline V gene, CDR1 is SGDLS and CDR2 is YYNGEE. The rearrangement joins TRBV9 to TRBJ2-1; TRBD1 agrees at 10 bases. The sequenced material came from naive CD4+ T cells from blood. The source of this sequence is a woman younger than 30 in good health. In DNA form, the CDR3 reads TGTGCCAGGGCCGGGACAGGGGCCCATGAGCAGTTCTTC. Translated: CARAGTGAHEQFF. Together with reference TRBV9 and TRBJ2-1, the CDR3 gives the full variable domain: DSGVTQTPKHLITATGQRVTLRCSPRSGDLSVYWYQQSLDQGLQFLIQYYNGEERAKGNILERFSAQQFPDLHSELNLSSLELGDSALYFCARAGTGAHEQFFGPGTRLTVL.